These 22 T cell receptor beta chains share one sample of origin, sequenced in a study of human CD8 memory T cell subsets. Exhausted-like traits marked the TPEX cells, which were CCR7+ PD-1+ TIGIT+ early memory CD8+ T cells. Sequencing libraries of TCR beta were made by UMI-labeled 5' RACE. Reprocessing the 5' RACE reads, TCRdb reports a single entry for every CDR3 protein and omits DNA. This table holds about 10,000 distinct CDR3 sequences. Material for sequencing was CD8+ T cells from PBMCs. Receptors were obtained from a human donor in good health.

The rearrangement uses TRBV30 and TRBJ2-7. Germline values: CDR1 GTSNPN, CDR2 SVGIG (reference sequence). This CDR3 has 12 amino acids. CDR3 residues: CAWSVGIYEQYF.

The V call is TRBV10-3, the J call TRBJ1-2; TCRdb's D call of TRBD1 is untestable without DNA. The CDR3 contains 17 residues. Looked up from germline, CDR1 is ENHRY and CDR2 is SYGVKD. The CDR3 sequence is CAISDPGQGTGIYGYTF.

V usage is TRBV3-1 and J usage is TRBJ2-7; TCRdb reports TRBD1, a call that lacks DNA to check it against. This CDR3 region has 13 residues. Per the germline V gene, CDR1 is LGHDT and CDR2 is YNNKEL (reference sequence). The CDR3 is CASSQGRGYEQYF.

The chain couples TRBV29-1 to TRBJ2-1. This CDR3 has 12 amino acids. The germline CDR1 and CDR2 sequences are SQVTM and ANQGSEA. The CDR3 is CSVEDNYNEQFF.

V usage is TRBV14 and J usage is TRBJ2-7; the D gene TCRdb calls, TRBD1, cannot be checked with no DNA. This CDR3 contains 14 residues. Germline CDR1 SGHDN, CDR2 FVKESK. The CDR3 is CASRDRGHRYEQYF.

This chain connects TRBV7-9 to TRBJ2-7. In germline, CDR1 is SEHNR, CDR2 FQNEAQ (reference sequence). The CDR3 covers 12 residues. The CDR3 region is CASSLVSYEQYF.

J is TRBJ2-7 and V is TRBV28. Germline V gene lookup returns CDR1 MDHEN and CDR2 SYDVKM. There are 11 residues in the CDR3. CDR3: CASRRSLEQYF.

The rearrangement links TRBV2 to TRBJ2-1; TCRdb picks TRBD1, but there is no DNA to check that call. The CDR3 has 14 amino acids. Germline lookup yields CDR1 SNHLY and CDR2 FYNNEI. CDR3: CASSEHPLYNEQFF.

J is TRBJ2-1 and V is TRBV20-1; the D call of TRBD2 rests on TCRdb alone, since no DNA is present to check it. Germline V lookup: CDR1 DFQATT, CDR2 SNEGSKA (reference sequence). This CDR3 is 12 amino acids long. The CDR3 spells CSALIASDEQFF.

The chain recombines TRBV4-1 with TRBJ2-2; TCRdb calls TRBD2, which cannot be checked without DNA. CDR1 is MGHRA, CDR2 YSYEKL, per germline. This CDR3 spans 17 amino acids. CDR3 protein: CASSQRAAGGNTGELFF.

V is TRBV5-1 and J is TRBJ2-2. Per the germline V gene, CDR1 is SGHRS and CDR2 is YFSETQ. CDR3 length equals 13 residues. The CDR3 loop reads CASSVLNTGELFF.

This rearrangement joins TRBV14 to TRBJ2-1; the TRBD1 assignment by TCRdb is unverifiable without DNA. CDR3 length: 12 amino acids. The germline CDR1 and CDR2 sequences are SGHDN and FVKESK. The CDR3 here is CASSARGNEQFF. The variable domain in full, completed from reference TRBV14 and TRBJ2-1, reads EAGVTQFPSHSVIEKGQTVTLRCDPISGHDNLYWYRRVMGKEIKFLLHFVKESKQDESGMPNNRFLAERTGGTYSTLKVQPAELEDSGVYFCASSARGNEQFFGPGTRLTVL.

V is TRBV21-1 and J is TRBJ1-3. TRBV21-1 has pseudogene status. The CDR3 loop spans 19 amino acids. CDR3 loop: CASSNLSWTDEPSGNTIYF.

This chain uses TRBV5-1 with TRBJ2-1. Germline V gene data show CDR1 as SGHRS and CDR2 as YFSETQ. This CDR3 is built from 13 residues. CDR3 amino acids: CASSSTGTNEQFF.

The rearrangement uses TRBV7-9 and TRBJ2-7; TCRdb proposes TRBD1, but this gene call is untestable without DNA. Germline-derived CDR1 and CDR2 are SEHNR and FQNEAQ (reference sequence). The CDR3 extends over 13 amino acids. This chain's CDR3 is CASIPPGSDEQYF.

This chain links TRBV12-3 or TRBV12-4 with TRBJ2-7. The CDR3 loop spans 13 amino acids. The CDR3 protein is CASSNGFSYEQYF.

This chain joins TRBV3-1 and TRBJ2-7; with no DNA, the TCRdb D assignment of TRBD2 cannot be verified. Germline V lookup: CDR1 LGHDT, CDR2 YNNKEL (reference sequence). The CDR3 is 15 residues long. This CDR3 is CASSLGEAFSYEQYF.

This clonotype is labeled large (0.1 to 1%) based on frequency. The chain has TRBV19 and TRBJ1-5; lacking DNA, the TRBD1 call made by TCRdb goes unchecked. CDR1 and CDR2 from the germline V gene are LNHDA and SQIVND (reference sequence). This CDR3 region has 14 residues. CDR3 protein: CASETGSGNQPQHF.

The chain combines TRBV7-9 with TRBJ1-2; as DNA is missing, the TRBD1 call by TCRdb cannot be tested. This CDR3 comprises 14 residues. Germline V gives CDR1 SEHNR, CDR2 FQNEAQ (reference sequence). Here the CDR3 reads CASSLVTGRYGYTF. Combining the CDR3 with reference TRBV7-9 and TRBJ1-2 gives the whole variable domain DTGVSQNPRHKITKRGQNVTFRCDPISEHNRLYWYRQTLGQGPEFLTYFQNEAQLEKSRLLSDRFSAERPKGSFSTLEIQRTEQGDSAMYLCASSLVTGRYGYTFGSGTRLTVV.

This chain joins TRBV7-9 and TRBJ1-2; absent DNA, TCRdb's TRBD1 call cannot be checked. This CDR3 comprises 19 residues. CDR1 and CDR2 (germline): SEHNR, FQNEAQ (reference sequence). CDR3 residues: CASSLESTLDRRTNYGYTF.

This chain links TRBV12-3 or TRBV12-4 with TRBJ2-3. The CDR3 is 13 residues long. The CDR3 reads CASSLAGTDTQYF.

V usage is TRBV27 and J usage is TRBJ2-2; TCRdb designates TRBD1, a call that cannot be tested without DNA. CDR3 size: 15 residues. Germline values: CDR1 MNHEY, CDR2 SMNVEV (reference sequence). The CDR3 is CASRFYLGGTGELFF.